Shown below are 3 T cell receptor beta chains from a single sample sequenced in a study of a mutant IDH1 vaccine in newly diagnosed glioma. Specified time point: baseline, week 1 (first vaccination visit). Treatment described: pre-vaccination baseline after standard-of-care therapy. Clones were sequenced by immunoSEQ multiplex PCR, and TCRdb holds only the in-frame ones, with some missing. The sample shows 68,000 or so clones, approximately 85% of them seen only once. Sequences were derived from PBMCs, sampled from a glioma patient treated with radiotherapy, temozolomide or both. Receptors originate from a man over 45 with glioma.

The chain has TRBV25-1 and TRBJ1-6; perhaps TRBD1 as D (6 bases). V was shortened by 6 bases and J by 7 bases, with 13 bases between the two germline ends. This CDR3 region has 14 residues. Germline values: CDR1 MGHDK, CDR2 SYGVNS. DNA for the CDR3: TGTGCCAGCAGAGACAGGACCTCGAATTCACCCCTCCACTTT. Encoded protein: CASRDRTSNSPLHF. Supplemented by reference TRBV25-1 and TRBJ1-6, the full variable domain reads EADIYQTPRYLVIGTGKKITLECSQTMGHDKMYWYQQDPGMELHLIHYSYGVNSTEKGDLSSESTVSRIRTEHFPLTLESARPSHTSQYLCASRDRTSNSPLHFGNGTRLTVT.

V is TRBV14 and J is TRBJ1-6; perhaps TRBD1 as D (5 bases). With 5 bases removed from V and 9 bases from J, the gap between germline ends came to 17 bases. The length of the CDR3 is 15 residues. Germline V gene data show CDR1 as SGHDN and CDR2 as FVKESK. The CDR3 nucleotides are TGTGCCAGCAGCTCAACCCCAGGGAGTGGTTCACCCCTCCACTTT. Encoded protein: CASSSTPGSGSPLHF.

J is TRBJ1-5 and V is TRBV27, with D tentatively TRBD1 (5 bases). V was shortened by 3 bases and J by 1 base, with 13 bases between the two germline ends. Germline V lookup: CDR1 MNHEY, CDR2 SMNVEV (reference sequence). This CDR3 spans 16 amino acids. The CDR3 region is CASSLSFEGSNQPQHF. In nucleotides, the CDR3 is TGTGCCAGCAGTTTGAGTTTTGAGGGGAGCAATCAGCCCCAGCATTTT.